Presented here are 16 T cell receptor beta chains from one specimen sequenced in a study of breast tumors, draining lymph nodes, adjacent tissues. The lymph nodes were axillary draining lymph nodes from breast cancer patients. TCRdb ran MiXCR on the multiplex PCR reads and lists one entry per CDR3 protein. The profile shows about 110,000 distinct CDR3 sequences, roughly 29% of them singletons. The specimen sequenced was axillary lymph node tissue. The receptors come from a female donor with breast cancer. Some clones in this sample may be carry-over from other donors' samples.

This clonotype has a count of ten or more. The chain links TRBV6-1 to TRBJ2-5; D possibly corresponds to TRBD1 (6 bases). Germline CDR1 MNHNS, CDR2 SASEGT. CDR3 length: 17 residues. Between the trimmed V and J ends, which lost 5 bases and 2 bases, there was a span of 21 bases. The CDR3 DNA follows: TGTGCCAGCAGTAACCCTCCCGCGAGGACAGCTCAAGAGACCCAGTACTTC. Encoded protein: CASSNPPARTAQETQYF.

In this sample, this clonotype turned up many times. The CDR3 sequence is CATSSLRRSGDTGELFF. Written as DNA, the CDR3 is TGTGCCACCAGCTCGCTACGCCGCTCAGGGGACACCGGGGAGCTGTTTTTT. The rearrangement links TRBV15 to TRBJ2-2, with D possibly TRBD1 on 6 matching bases. Germline CDR1 and CDR2: LNHNV and YYDKDF (reference sequence). Deletions cut 5 bases from V and 3 bases from J, with 19 bases between. The CDR3 is made up of 17 amino acids.

This clonotype was seen repeatedly, ten times or more. V gene TRBV20-1 combines with J gene TRBJ1-2, with D maybe TRBD1 (5 bases). The V gene lost 5 bases and the J gene lost 4 bases, with 20 bases spanning the gap. CDR1 is DFQATT, CDR2 SNEGSKA, per germline (reference sequence). CDR3 length equals 15 residues. The CDR3 DNA is TGCAGTGCTCCCTTGGGGGGGACCAACACCTATGGCTACACCTTC. Translation gives CSAPLGGTNTYGYTF.

This clonotype has a count of ten or more. The rearrangement joins TRBV20-1 to TRBJ2-7; 8 bases line up with TRBD2. This CDR3 comprises 15 residues. Germline values: CDR1 DFQATT, CDR2 SNEGSKA (reference sequence). J gave up 2 bases and V 0 bases, and 6 bases lay outside the gene matches. CDR3 sequence: CSARDVRGLAYEQYF. DNA of the CDR3: TGCAGTGCTAGAGACGTCCGGGGACTAGCCTACGAGCAGTACTTC.

The chain has TRBV11-2 and TRBJ1-4; a weak D match, TRBD1 (6 bases). The CDR3 sequence is 17 residues long. Germline V gene lookup returns CDR1 SGHAT and CDR2 FQNNGV. Trimming left V 0 bases short and J 7 bases short, with 18 bases between. The chain's CDR3 is CASSLDLMGARSEKLFF. The CDR3 nucleotides read TGTGCCAGCAGCTTAGATCTAATGGGGGCGCGTAGTGAAAAACTGTTTTTT.

This clonotype was counted between two and nine times. A read error may be the cause here, since a much bigger clone is one base away. The chain joins TRBV11-1 to TRBJ2-3; TRBD1 aligns across 7 bases. The CDR3 extends over 16 amino acids. The V gene end was trimmed by 7 bases and the J gene end by 3 bases; junction bases not matched to a gene: 13. Looked up from germline, CDR1 is SGHAT and CDR2 is FQDESV (reference sequence). The CDR3 here is CASNEDGQALTDTQYF. The CDR3 bases are TGTGCCAGCAACGAAGACGGACAGGCATTAACAGATACGCAGTATTTT.

This clonotype was counted ten times or more. The CDR3 loop is CSARPVLGSTDTQYF. The CDR3 region has the DNA TGCAGTGCTAGACCGGTATTGGGGAGCACAGATACGCAGTATTTT. The chain couples TRBV20-1 to TRBJ2-3; D uncertain. Germline-derived CDR1 and CDR2 are DFQATT and SNEGSKA (reference sequence). There are 15 residues in the CDR3. V lost 2 bases and J lost 0, with 12 bases in between.

This clonotype came up many times. The rearrangement joins TRBV7-3 to TRBJ2-5; 9 positions match TRBD2. The germline CDR1 and CDR2 sequences are SGHTA and FQGTGA. After removal of 5 bases from V and 4 bases from J, the junction contained 8 bases not matched to a gene. CDR3 size: 15 residues. The CDR3 is CASSPQRGAGETQYF. In nucleotides, the CDR3 is TGTGCCAGCAGCCCCCAGCGGGGGGCCGGAGAGACCCAGTACTTC.

The rearrangement joins TRBV5-6 to TRBJ1-1, with 7 bases that match TRBD1. The V gene end was trimmed by 1 base and the J gene end by 4 bases; junction bases not matched to a gene: 7. The CDR3 is made up of 15 amino acids. Per the germline V gene, CDR1 is SGHDT and CDR2 is YYEEEE. The CDR3 sequence: CASSLLAGTATEAFF. The CDR3 DNA follows: TGTGCCAGCAGCTTGCTCGCCGGGACAGCCACTGAAGCTTTCTTT.

At least ten counts were recorded for this clonotype. The chain combines TRBV10-3 with TRBJ2-1, with 11 bases fitting TRBD2. This CDR3 is 15 amino acids long. With 6 bases clipped from V and 7 bases from J, the junction kept 8 bases outside the gene matches. CDR1 is ENHRY and CDR2 is SYGVKD in the germline V gene. CDR3 residues: CAIRTLAGDSNEQFF. CDR3 nucleotides: TGTGCCATCAGAACACTAGCGGGAGACTCTAATGAGCAGTTCTTC.

This chain joins TRBV20-1 and TRBJ1-5, with a tentative D call TRBD1 (5 bases). V lost 7 bases, J lost 14 bases, and 27 bases lay in between. Looked up from germline, CDR1 is DFQATT and CDR2 is SNEGSKA (reference sequence). The CDR3 is made up of 14 amino acids. CDR3 DNA sequence: TGCAGTGTTGGGACTAGCGGGAGGAGGAAGAATGAGCATTTT. Its protein product is CSVGTSGRRKNEHF.

This clonotype occurred many times. The chain employs TRBV20-1 and TRBJ2-1; 8 nucleotides agree with TRBD2. Germline assignment: CDR1 DFQATT and CDR2 SNEGSKA (reference sequence). Trimming removed 0 bases from V and 10 bases from J; junction bases left unmatched: 8. The CDR3 has 14 residues. This CDR3 reads CSARDGVAGREQFF. The DNA of the CDR3 is TGCAGTGCTAGAGATGGGGTAGCGGGACGAGAGCAGTTCTTC.

This clonotype appeared many times. The chain couples TRBV11-2 to TRBJ2-5; D is ambiguous. Germline values: CDR1 SGHAT, CDR2 FQNNGV. The CDR3 runs 16 residues. V was shortened by 0 bases and J by 7 bases, with 18 bases between the two germline ends. CDR3 nucleotides: TGTGCCAGCAGCTTAGATATAGTGGGTGCGTTCGGGACCCAGTACTTC. It codes for CASSLDIVGAFGTQYF.

In its sample, this clonotype was seen many times. V and J are TRBV2 and TRBJ2-5; the D is unclear. The CDR3 sequence is 11 residues long. Trimming left V 3 bases short and J 5 bases short, with 4 bases between. Germline-derived CDR1 and CDR2 are SNHLY and FYNNEI. Here the CDR3 reads CASSEWETQYF. Here the CDR3 DNA reads TGTGCCAGCAGTGAGTGGGAGACCCAGTACTTC.

This clonotype was seen only a few times. This may arise from a read error, as a much more abundant clone is one base away. The CDR3 spells CASSTSGASDTQYF. The DNA for the CDR3 is TGTGCCAGCAGCACTAGCGGGGCTTCAGATACGCAGTATTTT. J is TRBJ2-3 and V is TRBV5-4; 10 bases line up with TRBD2. V was pared by 4 bases and J by 4 bases, with 3 bases of the junction left unmatched. The CDR3 extends over 14 amino acids. The V gene's germline CDR1 is SGHNT and CDR2 YYREEE (reference sequence).

This clonotype appeared many times. This rearrangement joins TRBV7-9 to TRBJ2-7, with D possibly TRBD2 on 5 matching bases. V was pared by 2 bases and J by 5 bases, with 13 bases between. Germline V CDR1 and CDR2: SEHNR, FQNEAQ (reference sequence). The CDR3 loop spans 14 amino acids. The CDR3: CASSLIRSGNEQYF. CDR3 sequence (DNA): TGTGCCAGCAGCTTAATCCGATCGGGAAACGAGCAGTACTTC.